These 27 T cell receptor beta chains were all obtained from the same sample, sequenced in a study of shared clonotypes between healthy human individuals. Libraries were prepared by immunoSEQ multiplex PCR; TCRdb keeps only in-frame clonotypes and omits some of them. The sample holds about 2.3 million clones, around 90% seen once. The sequencing sample was made of naive CD4+ T cells from PBMCs. The subset: CD45RA+ positively selected. These receptors came from a man between 18 and 35 years old in good health. Some clones in this sample may be carry-over from other donors' samples.

The chain recombines TRBV10-3 with TRBJ2-1; D not resolved. Trimming shortened V by 6 bases and J by 7 bases, and 16 bases separated the two germline ends. Germline V gene lookup returns CDR1 ENHRY and CDR2 SYGVKD. This CDR3 has 14 amino acids. The CDR3 region is CAIRAEARQNEQFF. CDR3 DNA sequence: TGTGCCATCAGGGCCGAGGCGCGGCAAAATGAGCAGTTCTTC.

CDR3 bases: TGTGCCATCAGTGAGTCTGGGGACAGGAGCTATGGCTACACCTTC. Its translation: CAISESGDRSYGYTF. The chain is built from TRBV10-3 and TRBJ1-2; TRBD1 agrees at 8 bases. The germline V gene encodes CDR1 ENHRY and CDR2 SYGVKD. V shed 0 bases, J shed 4 bases, and the junction held 4 bases outside the gene matches. The CDR3 has 15 residues.

J is TRBJ2-2 and V is TRBV5-1, with 9 bases identical to TRBD1. V trimming: 4 bases; J trimming: 2 bases; junction bases outside the gene matches: 18. This CDR3 is 20 amino acids long. Germline V gene data show CDR1 as SGHRS and CDR2 as YFSETQ. The CDR3 DNA sequence: TGCGCCAGCAGCCCCAATTGGTCCCGGGACAGGGCTGGTAACACCGGGGAGCTGTTTTTT. It encodes CASSPNWSRDRAGNTGELFF. The complete variable domain, with remaining parts taken from reference TRBV5-1 and TRBJ2-2, reads KAGVTQTPRYLIKTRGQQVTLSCSPISGHRSVSWYQQTPGQGLQFLFEYFSETQRNKGNFPGRFSGRQFSNSRSEMNVSTLELGDSALYLCASSPNWSRDRAGNTGELFFGEGSRLTVL.

The chain employs TRBV6-6 and TRBJ2-7, with a weak D call TRBD1 (6 bases). Trimming left V 6 bases short and J 2 bases short, with 14 bases between. CDR1 and CDR2 from the germline V gene are MNHNY and SVGAGI (reference sequence). This CDR3 has 14 residues. The CDR3 nucleotides are TGTGCCAGCAGGACCGGGACACTGACCTACGAGCAGTACTTC. Residues: CASRTGTLTYEQYF.

The chain joins TRBV10-3 to TRBJ2-7, with 9 bases that match TRBD1. The CDR3 totals 13 residues. Per germline, CDR1 ENHRY and CDR2 SYGVKD. Germline trimming cut 5 bases from V and 5 bases from J; bases unmatched to any gene: 4. CDR3 coding DNA: TGTGCCATCAGTCCGGACAGGGGTGACGAGCAGTACTTC. Translated: CAISPDRGDEQYF.

V and J are TRBV6-6 and TRBJ1-6; the D is unclear. Per germline, CDR1 MNHNY and CDR2 SVGAGI (reference sequence). The CDR3 contains 13 residues. V lost 10 bases and J lost 9, with 16 bases in between. CDR3 sequence (DNA): TGTGCCATCACGGGAACCGGGAGTTCACCCCTCCACTTT. Residues: CAITGTGSSPLHF.

This clone appeared a single time. The V call is TRBV28, the J call TRBJ1-1; D remains unclear. Between the trimmed V and J ends, which lost 5 bases and 2 bases, there was a span of 6 bases. Germline V gives CDR1 MDHEN, CDR2 SYDVKM. The CDR3 is 12 amino acids. In DNA form, the CDR3 reads TGTGCCAGCAGTGTGACAAACACTGAAGCTTTCTTT. This codes for CASSVTNTEAFF. The full variable domain, completed using reference TRBV28 and TRBJ1-1, is DVKVTQSSRYLVKRTGEKVFLECVQDMDHENMFWYRQDPGLGLRLIYFSYDVKMKEKGDIPEGYSVSREKKERFSLILESASTNQTSMYLCASSVTNTEAFFGQGTRLTVV.

The chain employs TRBV10-3 and TRBJ1-4; maybe TRBD1 (5 bases). V was shortened by 4 bases and J by 0 bases, with 18 bases between the two germline ends. The germline V gene encodes CDR1 ENHRY and CDR2 SYGVKD. The CDR3 sequence is 18 residues long. The CDR3 sequence is CAISGGTKGSPTNEKLFF. DNA of the CDR3: TGTGCCATCAGTGGCGGGACCAAGGGTTCGCCAACTAATGAAAAACTGTTTTTT.

This clone was picked up a small number of times. Other DNA sequences in this specimen translate into the identical CDR3. CDR3 sequence: CASRVPDTEAFF. CDR3 nucleotide sequence: TGTGCCAGCAGGGTCCCTGACACTGAAGCTTTCTTT. The chain employs TRBV2 and TRBJ1-1; D remains unclear. Germline V CDR1 and CDR2: SNHLY, FYNNEI. V lost 6 bases and J 3 bases, leaving 8 bases between the germline ends. CDR3 length: 12 residues.

The chain couples TRBV5-4 to TRBJ2-7; D ambiguous. The V gene lost 4 bases and the J gene lost 0 bases, with 14 bases spanning the gap. Germline V gives CDR1 SGHNT, CDR2 YYREEE (reference sequence). The CDR3 covers 15 residues. The CDR3 nucleotides read TGTGCCAGCAGCCCCTGGGCGGCCGCCTCCTACGAGCAGTACTTC. This codes for CASSPWAAASYEQYF.

The chain couples TRBV7-2 to TRBJ2-2; 11 bases fit TRBD2. This CDR3 comprises 16 residues. CDR1 SGHTA and CDR2 FQGNSA come from the germline V gene. Trimming cost V 5 bases and J 3 bases; bases outside gene matches: 5. The CDR3 coding sequence is TGTGCCAGCAGCGCCCTGGGACTAGCGGACACCGGGGAGCTGTTTTTT. Protein: CASSALGLADTGELFF.

The rearrangement joins TRBV2 to TRBJ2-3; D uncertain. With 9 bases removed from V and 5 bases from J, the gap between germline ends came to 12 bases. The germline gives CDR1 SNHLY, CDR2 FYNNEI. The length of the CDR3 is 12 residues. CDR3 DNA sequence: TGTGCCAGAGGAGCCCCGGGAGATACGCAGTATTTT. Residues: CARGAPGDTQYF.

This clone showed up just a few times. The chain employs TRBV5-1 and TRBJ1-1, with D tentatively TRBD1 (6 bases). This CDR3 comprises 16 residues. Germline assignment: CDR1 SGHRS and CDR2 YFSETQ. The V and J ends lost 0 bases and 2 bases respectively, with 14 bases between them. The CDR3 reads CASSLAGLGANTEAFF. The CDR3 DNA reads as TGCGCCAGCAGCTTGGCGGGTCTGGGGGCCAACACTGAAGCTTTCTTT.

V usage is TRBV9 and J usage is TRBJ2-5; 8 nucleotides line up with TRBD2. This CDR3 region has 17 residues. The V segment lost 3 bases and the J segment 1 base; nucleotides outside the gene matches: 11. Germline values: CDR1 SGDLS, CDR2 YYNGEE. Written as DNA, the CDR3 is TGTGCCAGCAGCGAGACCCCCCTAGCGGGCGGCCAAGAGACCCAGTACTTC. Its translation: CASSETPLAGGQETQYF.

This chain links TRBV4-1 with TRBJ2-7; 9 nucleotides align to TRBD2. After removal of 8 bases from V and 4 bases from J, the junction contained 12 bases not matched to a gene. The CDR3 consists of 15 residues. Germline V lookup: CDR1 MGHRA, CDR2 YSYEKL. This chain's CDR3 is CASASNPSGTYEQYF. The CDR3 nucleotides are TGCGCCAGCGCATCCAACCCTAGCGGGACGTACGAGCAGTACTTC.

The rearrangement joins TRBV7-8 to TRBJ2-3, with 8 positions matching TRBD2. V was pared by 3 bases and J by 2 bases, with 7 bases of the junction left unmatched. The CDR3 runs to 16 residues. Per germline, CDR1 SGHVS and CDR2 FQNEAQ. CDR3 amino acids: CASSFRREGFTDTQYF. CDR3 coding DNA: TGTGCCAGCAGCTTCCGTCGGGAGGGATTCACAGATACGCAGTATTTT. The full variable domain, with the rest looked up from reference TRBV7-8 and TRBJ2-3, is GAGVSQSPRYKVAKRGQDVALRCDPISGHVSLFWYQQALGQGPEFLTYFQNEAQLDKSGLPSDRFFAERPEGSVSTLKIQRTQQEDSAVYLCASSFRREGFTDTQYFGPGTRLTVL.

The V and J genes are TRBV28 and TRBJ1-2; 8 bases map to TRBD1. CDR1 is MDHEN, CDR2 SYDVKM, per germline. Trimming removed 7 bases from V and 3 bases from J; junction bases left unmatched: 13. This CDR3 spans 16 amino acids. In nucleotides, the CDR3 is TGTGCCAGCACTGTATCTGGACAGGGAGACGACTATGGCTACACCTTC. It specifies CASTVSGQGDDYGYTF.

In DNA, the CDR3 is TGTGCCAGCAGCTTTGAGCCGTTCGGAGGGACCTATGGCTACACCTTC. This encodes CASSFEPFGGTYGYTF. The chain carries TRBV7-9 and TRBJ1-2; tentatively, D is TRBD1 (5 bases). Trimming left V 3 bases short and J 4 bases short, with 18 bases between. The CDR3 has 16 amino acids. Germline CDR1 SEHNR, CDR2 FQNEAQ (reference sequence).

The V gene is TRBV18, the J gene TRBJ2-3, with no clear D. V gave up 5 bases and J gave up 4 bases, with 13 bases separating them. The CDR3 has 14 amino acids. Germline CDR1 reads KGHSH; CDR2 reads LQKENI. In DNA, the CDR3 is TGTGCCAGCTCAATGGACGTGGTAGCAGATACGCAGTATTTT. As protein: CASSMDVVADTQYF.

This clone was observed a single time. The chain recombines TRBV7-8 with TRBJ2-1, with D tentatively TRBD1 (6 bases). V lost 4 bases to trimming and J lost 6 bases, with 10 bases between them. Germline CDR1 SGHVS, CDR2 FQNEAQ. The CDR3 is 13 residues long. The CDR3 sequence: CASSYRVSNEQFF. CDR3 bases: TGTGCCAGCAGCTACAGGGTAAGCAATGAGCAGTTCTTC.

The V gene is TRBV2, the J gene TRBJ2-7; D may be TRBD1 (5 bases). The CDR3 runs 15 residues. With 1 base removed from V and 2 bases from J, the gap between germline ends came to 12 bases. Germline CDR1 reads SNHLY; CDR2 reads FYNNEI. Here the CDR3 DNA reads TGTGCCAGCAGTGAAGTGTGGGGCAAGACCTACGAGCAGTACTTC. This codes for CASSEVWGKTYEQYF.

In regard to this clone: Other DNA sequences within the sample encode an identical CDR3. The V call is TRBV5-4, the J call TRBJ2-3; tentative D call: TRBD2 (7 bases). This CDR3 is built from 15 residues. Looked up from germline, CDR1 is SGHNT and CDR2 is YYREEE (reference sequence). Between the trimmed V and J ends, which lost 2 bases and 1 base, there was a span of 11 bases. The DNA of the CDR3 is TGTGCCAGCAGCTTCGGGGGGCTGCGCACAGATACGCAGTATTTT. It translates to CASSFGGLRTDTQYF.

This clone was counted once. The chain has TRBV10-3 and TRBJ1-2, with D hard to call. CDR3 length equals 14 residues. Germline CDR1 ENHRY, CDR2 SYGVKD. V was clipped by 6 bases and J by 3 bases, with 14 bases between them. The CDR3: CAIRETRADYGYTF. The CDR3 DNA reads TGTGCCATCAGGGAAACTAGGGCGGACTATGGCTACACCTTC.

The rearrangement links TRBV9 to TRBJ1-6; a weak D match, TRBD1 (5 bases). The V gene lost 4 bases and the J gene lost 5 bases, with 19 bases spanning the gap. CDR3 length equals 17 residues. Germline loops: CDR1 SGDLS, CDR2 YYNGEE. CDR3: CASSPRSRGGNNSPLHF. For the CDR3, the DNA is TGTGCCAGCAGCCCCCGCTCCCGGGGGGGGAATAATTCACCCCTCCACTTT.

In its sample, this clone was seen once. The chain recombines TRBV28 with TRBJ2-7; 9 bases line up with TRBD1. The trim removed 6 bases at V and 5 bases at J, leaving 8 bases unmatched. Germline V CDR1 and CDR2: MDHEN, SYDVKM. The CDR3 consists of 14 residues. Here the CDR3 reads CASRIPGQGNEQYF. CDR3 DNA: TGTGCCAGCAGAATACCGGGACAGGGCAACGAGCAGTACTTC.

The rearrangement links TRBV5-5 to TRBJ2-7; 7 bases fit TRBD2. In germline, CDR1 is SGHKS, CDR2 YYEKEE (reference sequence). With V trimmed by 0 bases and J by 6 bases, 12 bases remained unmatched. The CDR3 contains 16 residues. The CDR3, as DNA: TGTGCCAGCAGCTTGGATGGGAGACTAGCAATCAGCGAGCAGTACTTC. Translating it yields CASSLDGRLAISEQYF.

Here the CDR3 reads CSVESSTETQYF. Here the CDR3 DNA reads TGCAGCGTTGAATCGAGTACGGAGACCCAGTACTTC. This chain links TRBV29-1 with TRBJ2-5, with D unclear. Per germline, CDR1 SQVTM and CDR2 ANQGSEA. V gave up 2 bases and J gave up 5 bases, with 9 bases separating them. CDR3 length: 12 residues.